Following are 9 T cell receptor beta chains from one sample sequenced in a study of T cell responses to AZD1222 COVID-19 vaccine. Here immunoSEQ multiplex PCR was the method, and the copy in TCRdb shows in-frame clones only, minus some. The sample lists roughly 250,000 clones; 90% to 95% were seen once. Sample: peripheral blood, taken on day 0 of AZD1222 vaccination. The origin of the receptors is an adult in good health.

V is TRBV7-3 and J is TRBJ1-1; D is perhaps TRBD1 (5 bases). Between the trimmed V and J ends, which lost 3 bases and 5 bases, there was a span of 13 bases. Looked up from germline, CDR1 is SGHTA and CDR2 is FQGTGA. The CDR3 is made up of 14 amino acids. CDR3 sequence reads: CASSLGTPGTEAFF. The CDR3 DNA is TGTGCCAGCAGCTTGGGGACCCCGGGGACTGAAGCTTTCTTT. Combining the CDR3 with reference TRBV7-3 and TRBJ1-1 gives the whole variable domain GAGVSQTPSNKVTEKGKYVELRCDPISGHTALYWYRQSLGQGPEFLIYFQGTGAADDSGLPNDRFFAVRPEGSVSTLKIQRTERGDSAVYLCASSLGTPGTEAFFGQGTRLTVV.

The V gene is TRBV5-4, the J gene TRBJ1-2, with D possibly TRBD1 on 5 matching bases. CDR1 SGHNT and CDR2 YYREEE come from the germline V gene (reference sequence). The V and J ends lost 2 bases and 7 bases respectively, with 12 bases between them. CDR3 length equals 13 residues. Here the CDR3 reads CASSLPGSSGYTF. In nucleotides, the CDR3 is TGTGCCAGCAGCTTACCAGGGTCAAGTGGCTACACCTTC.

The CDR3 DNA reads as TGTGCCAGCAGCCAGTGGTCCGGGGCCAACGTCCTGACTTTC. Its protein is CASSQWSGANVLTF. The chain recombines TRBV7-3 with TRBJ2-6; D remains ambiguous. Germline lookup yields CDR1 SGHTA and CDR2 FQGTGA. The ends were cut back, 5 bases at V and 4 bases at J, with 9 bases in the middle. The CDR3 runs 14 residues.

The DNA of the CDR3 is TGCGCCAGCAGCCCTAGGGCCGGGACAGGGTATCATGAGCAGTTCTTC. It yields the protein CASSPRAGTGYHEQFF. The J gene is TRBJ2-1, the V gene TRBV4-3; 9 nucleotides agree with TRBD1. The trim removed 4 bases at V and 8 bases at J, leaving 12 bases unmatched. The CDR3 consists of 16 residues. Germline values: CDR1 LGHNA, CDR2 YSLEER.

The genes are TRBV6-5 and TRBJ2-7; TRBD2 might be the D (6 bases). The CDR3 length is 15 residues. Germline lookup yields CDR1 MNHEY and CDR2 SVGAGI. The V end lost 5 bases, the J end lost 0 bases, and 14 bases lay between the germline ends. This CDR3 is CASSTAGRSSYEQYF. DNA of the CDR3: TGTGCCAGCAGTACCGCGGGAAGGAGCTCCTACGAGCAGTACTTC.

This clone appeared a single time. The CDR3 DNA sequence: TGCGCCAGCAGCACGGGGACAGCTAATCTAATTGAAAAACTGTTTTTT. This codes for CASSTGTANLIEKLFF. The chain is built from TRBV5-1 and TRBJ1-4; 7 bases are a match to TRBD1. The V segment lost 4 bases and the J segment 7 bases; nucleotides outside the gene matches: 13. The CDR3 has 16 amino acids. Germline V lookup: CDR1 SGHRS, CDR2 YFSETQ.

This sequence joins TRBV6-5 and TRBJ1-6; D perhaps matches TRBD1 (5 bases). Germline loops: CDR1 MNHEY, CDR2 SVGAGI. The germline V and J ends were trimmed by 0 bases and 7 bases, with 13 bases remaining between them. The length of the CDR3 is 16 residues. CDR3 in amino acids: CASSYSLGRGNSPLHF. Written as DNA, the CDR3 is TGTGCCAGCAGTTACTCGTTGGGACGAGGGAATTCACCCCTCCACTTT.

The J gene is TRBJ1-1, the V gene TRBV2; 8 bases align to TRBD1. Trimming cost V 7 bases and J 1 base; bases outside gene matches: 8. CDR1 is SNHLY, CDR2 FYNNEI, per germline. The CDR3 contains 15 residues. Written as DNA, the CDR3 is TGTGCCAGCAACCGGGACAGGAGAGCGAACACTGAAGCTTTCTTT. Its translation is CASNRDRRANTEAFF.

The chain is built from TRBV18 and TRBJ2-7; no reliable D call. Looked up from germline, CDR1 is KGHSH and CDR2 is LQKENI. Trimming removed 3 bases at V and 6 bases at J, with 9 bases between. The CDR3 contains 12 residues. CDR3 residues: CASSPGVSEQYF. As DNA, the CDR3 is TGTGCCAGCTCACCTGGGGTGTCCGAGCAGTACTTC.